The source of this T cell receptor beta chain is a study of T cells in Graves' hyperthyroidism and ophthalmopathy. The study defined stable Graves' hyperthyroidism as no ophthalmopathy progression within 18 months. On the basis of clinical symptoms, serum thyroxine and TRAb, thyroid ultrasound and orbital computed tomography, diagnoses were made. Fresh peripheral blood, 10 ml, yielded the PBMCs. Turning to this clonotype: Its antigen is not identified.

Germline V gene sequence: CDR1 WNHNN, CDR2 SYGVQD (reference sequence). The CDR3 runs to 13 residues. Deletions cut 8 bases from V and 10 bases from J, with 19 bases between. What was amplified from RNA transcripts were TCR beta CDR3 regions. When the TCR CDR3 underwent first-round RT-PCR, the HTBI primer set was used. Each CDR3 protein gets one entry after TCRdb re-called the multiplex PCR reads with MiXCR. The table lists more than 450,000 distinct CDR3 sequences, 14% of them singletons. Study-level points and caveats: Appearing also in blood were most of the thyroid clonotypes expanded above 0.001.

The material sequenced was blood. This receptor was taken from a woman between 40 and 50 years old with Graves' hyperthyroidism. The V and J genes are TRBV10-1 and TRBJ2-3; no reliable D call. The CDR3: CASSRSEPYPQYF. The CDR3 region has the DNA TGCGCCAGCTCTAGGTCAGAACCGTATCCGCAGTATTTT.